This T cell receptor (beta chain) stems from a study of T-cell memory formation after mild COVID-19. One entry per CDR3 protein, called by TCRdb with MiXCR from the 5' RACE reads. The sample carries about 180,000 distinct CDR3 sequences, roughly 17% recorded once. Points from the study as a whole: CD4+ contracting clones were mainly CM and EM; CD8+ ones, EMRA. Pre-infection memory carried some responding clones, suggesting that cross-reactive memory joined. Second-wave clones peaking on day 37 lacked confirmed SARS-CoV-2 specificity.

The germline gives CDR1 LNHNV, CDR2 YYDKDF (reference sequence). The CDR3 is made up of 13 amino acids. Between the trimmed V and J ends, which lost 5 bases and 6 bases, there was a span of 13 bases. Regarding this clonotype: Its specificity is unknown.

The sequence was collected from an adult woman who had mild COVID-19 (a few samples of this study predate the infection). Cell type and time point are not known. The V and J genes are TRBV15 and TRBJ2-5; D is unclear. Sequenced input: PBMCs or a T cell subset sorted from them (not recorded which). This CDR3 is CATSPQLEKTQYF. The CDR3 DNA sequence: TGTGCCACCAGCCCACAGCTGGAGAAGACCCAGTACTTC.